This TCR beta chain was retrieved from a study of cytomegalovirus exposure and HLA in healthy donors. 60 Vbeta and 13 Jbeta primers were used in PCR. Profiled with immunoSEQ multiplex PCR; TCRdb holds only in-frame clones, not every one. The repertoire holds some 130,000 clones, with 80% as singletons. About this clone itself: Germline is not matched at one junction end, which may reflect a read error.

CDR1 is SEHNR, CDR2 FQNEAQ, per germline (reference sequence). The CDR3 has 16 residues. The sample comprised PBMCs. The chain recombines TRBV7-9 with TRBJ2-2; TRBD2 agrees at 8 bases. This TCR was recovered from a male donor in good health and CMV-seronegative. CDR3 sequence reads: CSSSSGRGSDTGELFF. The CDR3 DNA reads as TGTTCCAGCAGCTCCGGGAGGGGCTCAGACACCGGGGAGCTGTTTTTT.